This T cell receptor (beta chain) was found in a study of identical twins (dated by TCRdb to about 2016). Describing the broader study: To test whether fetal clonotypes persist, the study used deep sequencing on TCR alpha and beta repertoires from monozygotic twins, unrelated adults of various ages, and cord blood. Replicate twin experiments were performed at different times using different library preparation protocols to rule out contamination. The study at large found these results: In monozygotic twins, out-of-frame TCR alpha sharing was systematically underestimated by recombination models, although the models agreed with sharing between unrelated individuals. Invariant T cells such as MAIT and iNKT could partly confound zero-insertion analyses, though diverse VJ usage argued against this for most clonotypes. Excess twin sharing in beta out-of-frame sequences was weaker because fewer shared sequences lowered the signal-to-noise ratio. Because the same donors could not be followed over many years, the conclusions relied on cross-sectional statistical analysis. Abundant cord blood beta clonotypes had fewer insertions, young adult naive repertoires showed a similar but weaker trend, and memory repertoires showed no such trend. Compared with coincidental sharing between unrelated individuals, out-of-frame TCR alpha sequences shared between twins had an excess of sequences with low generation probability.

As concerns this clonotype: It lacks a known antigen. Base qualities are not provided; no much larger clone lies one nucleotide away.

Only healthy Caucasian donors were included. Three pairs of female monozygotic twins, all aged roughly 18 to 29 years, were included in the twin cohort. CD4+ and CD8+ T cell populations were isolated with positive isolation kits from Invitrogen. The method was 5' RACE. Sequenced using an Illumina HiSeq 2000. A universal primer binding site was added through template switching, and the final cDNA carried a unique molecular identifier so that TCR cDNA molecules could be counted accurately. Specific primers in the conserved constant-segment region were used to synthesize first-strand cDNA for the TCR alpha and beta chains. Each cDNA library was double barcoded, with a SMART-Mk sample barcode plus Illumina barcodes, to control for contamination. Two successive PCR steps introduced TruSeq adapter sequences along with Illumina sample barcodes. TCR alpha and beta cDNA libraries were sequenced on the Illumina HiSeq platform with custom primers. As for how the authors treated the data: Raw reads were processed with MiGEC to extract unique molecular identifiers, and MiXCR was used to determine CDR3 positions. For each individual, recombination models were inferred using an EM algorithm with the repgenHMM and IGoR tools. Shared clonotype analysis was performed with the tcR package in R, normalizing sharing by the product of cloneset sizes. To study raw recombination without the effects of thymic and clonal selection, out-of-frame nonproductive sequences were analyzed. TCRdb passed the public sequencing reads through fastp at Q25 and MiXCR, retaining productive beta sequences. Each entry is one CDR3 protein sequence, shown with its most common DNA and genes. The V and J calls and clone size are TCRdb's, not the authors'. The sample table shows around 550,000 distinct CDR3 sequences, and approximately 14% are seen once. Roughly 0.42% of the sample goes to the ten largest clones.

The germline V end is reduced by 1 base and the J end by 7 bases; junction bases left unmatched: 9. The germline V gene encodes CDR1 MGHRA and CDR2 YSYEKL. From its cysteine to its phenylalanine, the CDR3 spans 16 amino acids. Of all the DNA, just the CDR3 is kept, 48 bases in frame from base 1. The same sample was also used in a study of yellow fever vaccine responses in identical twins. As that second paper reports: The authors reported that the T cell response to vaccination in identical twins appeared partly convergent and partly personalized. In identical twins, the study followed T cell clones that responded to the vaccine with precision.

Sequencing used CD4+ T cells sorted from blood. This TCR came from a woman aged 18-35 years in good health. The rearrangement joined TRBV4-1 to TRBJ2-2; 7 of the junction bases match TRBD2. The sequenced DNA is TGCGCCAGCAGCCAAGCCGAAGGACTAGTTAACGGGGAGCTGTTTTTT. Translation gives CASSQAEGLVNGELFF.